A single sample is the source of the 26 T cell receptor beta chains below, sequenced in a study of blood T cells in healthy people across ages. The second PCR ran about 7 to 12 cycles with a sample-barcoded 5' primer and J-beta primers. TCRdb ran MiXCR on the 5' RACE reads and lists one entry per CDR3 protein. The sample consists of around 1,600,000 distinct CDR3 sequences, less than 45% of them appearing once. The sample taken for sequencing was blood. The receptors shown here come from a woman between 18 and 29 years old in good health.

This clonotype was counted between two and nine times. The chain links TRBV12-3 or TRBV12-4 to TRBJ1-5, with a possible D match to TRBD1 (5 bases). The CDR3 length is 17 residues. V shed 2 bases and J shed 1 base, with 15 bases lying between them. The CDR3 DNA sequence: TGTGCCAGCAGTTTATTGCCCCAGGGCGGGAGCAATCAGCCCCAGCATTTT. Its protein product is CASSLLPQGGSNQPQHF.

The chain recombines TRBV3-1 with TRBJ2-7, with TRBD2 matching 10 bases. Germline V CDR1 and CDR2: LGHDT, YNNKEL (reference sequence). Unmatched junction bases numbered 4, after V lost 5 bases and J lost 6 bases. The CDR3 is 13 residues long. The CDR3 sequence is CASSSSGGSEQYF. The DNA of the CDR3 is TGTGCCAGCAGCTCTAGCGGGGGCTCCGAGCAGTACTTC.

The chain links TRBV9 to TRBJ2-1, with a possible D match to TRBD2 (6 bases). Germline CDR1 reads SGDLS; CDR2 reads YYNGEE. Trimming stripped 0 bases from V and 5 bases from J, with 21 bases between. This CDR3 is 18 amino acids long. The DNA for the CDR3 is TGTGCCAGCAGCGTAGCTAGGACCATAGCGGCCCTAAACAATGAGCAGTTCTTC. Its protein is CASSVARTIAALNNEQFF.

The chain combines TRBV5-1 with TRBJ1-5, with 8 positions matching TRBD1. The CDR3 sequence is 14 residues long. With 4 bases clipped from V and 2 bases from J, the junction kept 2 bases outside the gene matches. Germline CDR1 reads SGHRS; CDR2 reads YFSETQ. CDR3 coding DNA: TGCGCCAGCAGCAAGGACAGGGGCAATCAGCCCCAGCATTTT. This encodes CASSKDRGNQPQHF.

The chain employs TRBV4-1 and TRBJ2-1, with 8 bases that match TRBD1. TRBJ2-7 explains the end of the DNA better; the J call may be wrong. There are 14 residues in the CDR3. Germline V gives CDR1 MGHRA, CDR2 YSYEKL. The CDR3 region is CASSPATGADEQYF. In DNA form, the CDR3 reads TGCGCCAGCAGCCCGGCGACAGGGGCCGACGAGCAGTACTTC.

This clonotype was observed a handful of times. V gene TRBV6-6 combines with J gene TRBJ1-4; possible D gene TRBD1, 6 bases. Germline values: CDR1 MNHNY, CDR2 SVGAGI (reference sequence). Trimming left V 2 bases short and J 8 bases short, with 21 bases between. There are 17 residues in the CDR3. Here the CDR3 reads CASSYGGPTHLREKLFF. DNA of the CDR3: TGTGCCAGCAGTTACGGGGGGCCCACCCACCTGAGGGAAAAACTGTTTTTT.

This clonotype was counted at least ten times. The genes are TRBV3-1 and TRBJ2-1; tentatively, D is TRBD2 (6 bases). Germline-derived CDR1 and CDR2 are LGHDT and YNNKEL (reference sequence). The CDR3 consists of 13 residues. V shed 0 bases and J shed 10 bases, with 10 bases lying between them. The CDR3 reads CASSQDPGEEQFF. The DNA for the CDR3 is TGTGCCAGCAGCCAAGACCCGGGAGAGGAGCAGTTCTTC.

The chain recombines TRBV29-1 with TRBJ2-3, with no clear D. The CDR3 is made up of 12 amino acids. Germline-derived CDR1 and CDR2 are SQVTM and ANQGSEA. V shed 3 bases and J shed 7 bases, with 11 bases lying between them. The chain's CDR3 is CSVDRDSNTQYF. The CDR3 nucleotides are TGCAGCGTTGACCGCGACTCAAATACGCAGTATTTT.

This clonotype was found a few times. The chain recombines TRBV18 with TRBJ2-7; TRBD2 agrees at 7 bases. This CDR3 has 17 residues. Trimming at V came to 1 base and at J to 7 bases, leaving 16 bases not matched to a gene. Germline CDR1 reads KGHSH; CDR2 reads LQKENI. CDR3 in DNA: TGTGCCAGCTCACCACGGGGGGGACCTTCATCCCTTTATGAGCAGTACTTC. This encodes CASSPRGGPSSLYEQYF.

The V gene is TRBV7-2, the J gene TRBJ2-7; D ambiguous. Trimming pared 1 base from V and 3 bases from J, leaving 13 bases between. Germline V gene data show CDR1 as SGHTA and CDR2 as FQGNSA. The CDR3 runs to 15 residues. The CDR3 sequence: CASSLGLEALYEQYF. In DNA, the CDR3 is TGTGCCAGCAGCTTAGGCCTCGAGGCCCTCTACGAGCAGTACTTC.

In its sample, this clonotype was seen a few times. The CDR3 DNA reads TGTGCCAGCAGCCAAGATCAACCCGGACTAGCGGGGGAGACCCAGTACTTC. It codes for CASSQDQPGLAGETQYF. This chain uses TRBV4-2 with TRBJ2-5; 12 bases align to TRBD2. Germline-derived CDR1 and CDR2 are LGHNA and YNFKEQ. The ends lost 0 bases at V and 5 bases at J; junction bases unmatched: 7. The CDR3 consists of 17 residues.

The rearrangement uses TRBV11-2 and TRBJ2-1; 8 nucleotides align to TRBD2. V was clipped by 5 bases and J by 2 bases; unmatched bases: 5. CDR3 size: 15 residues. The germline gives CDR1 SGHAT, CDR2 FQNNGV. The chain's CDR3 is CASSRAGVAYNEQFF. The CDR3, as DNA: TGTGCCAGCAGCAGAGCGGGAGTAGCCTACAATGAGCAGTTCTTC.

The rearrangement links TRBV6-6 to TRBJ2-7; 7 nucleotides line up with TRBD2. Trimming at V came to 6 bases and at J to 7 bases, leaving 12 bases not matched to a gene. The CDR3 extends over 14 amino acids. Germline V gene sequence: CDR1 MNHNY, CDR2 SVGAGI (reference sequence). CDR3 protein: CASRLADSYNEQYF. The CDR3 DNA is TGTGCCAGCAGGCTAGCGGACTCCTACAATGAGCAGTACTTC.

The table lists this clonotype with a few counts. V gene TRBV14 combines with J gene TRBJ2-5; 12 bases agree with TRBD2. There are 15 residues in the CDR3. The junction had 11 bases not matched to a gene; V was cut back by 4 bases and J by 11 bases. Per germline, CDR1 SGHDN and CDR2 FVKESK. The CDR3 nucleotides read TGTGCCAGCAGCCGACTAGCGGGAGCGTTTACGGAGCAGTACTTC. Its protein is CASSRLAGAFTEQYF. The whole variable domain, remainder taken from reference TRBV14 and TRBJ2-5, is EAGVTQFPSHSVIEKGQTVTLRCDPISGHDNLYWYRRVMGKEIKFLLHFVKESKQDESGMPNNRFLAERTGGTYSTLKVQPAELEDSGVYFCASSRLAGAFTEQYFGPGTRLLVL.

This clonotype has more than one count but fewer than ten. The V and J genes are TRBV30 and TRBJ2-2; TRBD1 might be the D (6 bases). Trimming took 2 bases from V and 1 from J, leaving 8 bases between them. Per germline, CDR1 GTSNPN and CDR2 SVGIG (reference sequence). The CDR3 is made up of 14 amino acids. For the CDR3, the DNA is TGTGCCTGGAGTAAGACAGGGAACACCGGGGAGCTGTTTTTT. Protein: CAWSKTGNTGELFF.

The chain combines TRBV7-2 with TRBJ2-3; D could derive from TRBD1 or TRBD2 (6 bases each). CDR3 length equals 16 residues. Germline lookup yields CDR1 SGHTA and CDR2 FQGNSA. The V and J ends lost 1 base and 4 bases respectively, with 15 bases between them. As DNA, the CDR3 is TGTGCCAGCAGCTTAGGCTGGGGGGCGCAGGCAGATACGCAGTATTTT. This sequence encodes CASSLGWGAQADTQYF.

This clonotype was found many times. CDR3 sequence (DNA): TGCGCCAGCAGCCCCGGGCGTCTCAGTAACTATGGCTACACCTTC. Protein: CASSPGRLSNYGYTF. V and J are TRBV4-3 and TRBJ1-2; D remains unclear. Germline values: CDR1 LGHNA, CDR2 YSLEER. V was pared by 4 bases and J by 1 base, with 13 bases between. The CDR3 consists of 15 residues.

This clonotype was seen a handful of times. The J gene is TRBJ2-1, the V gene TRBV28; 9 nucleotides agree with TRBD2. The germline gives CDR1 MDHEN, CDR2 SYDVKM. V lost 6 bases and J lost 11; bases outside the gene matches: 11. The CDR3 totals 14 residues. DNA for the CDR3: TGTGCCAGCAGCCCAGGGACTAGCAATCGTAAGCAGTTCTTC. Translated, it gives CASSPGTSNRKQFF.

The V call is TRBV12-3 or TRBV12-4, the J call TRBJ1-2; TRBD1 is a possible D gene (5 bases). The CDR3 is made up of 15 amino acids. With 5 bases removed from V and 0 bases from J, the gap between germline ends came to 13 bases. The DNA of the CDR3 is TGTGCCAGCAGTCAAGGGGCCTTTACTAACTATGGCTACACCTTC. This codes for CASSQGAFTNYGYTF.

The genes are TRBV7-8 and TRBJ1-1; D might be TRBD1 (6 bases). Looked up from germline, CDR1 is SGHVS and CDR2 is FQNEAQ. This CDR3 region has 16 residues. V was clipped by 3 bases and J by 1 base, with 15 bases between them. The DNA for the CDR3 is TGTGCCAGCAGCTTCCGGGGAAACAGGGCGAACACTGAAGCTTTCTTT. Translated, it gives CASSFRGNRANTEAFF. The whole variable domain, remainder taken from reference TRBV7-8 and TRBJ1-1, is GAGVSQSPRYKVAKRGQDVALRCDPISGHVSLFWYQQALGQGPEFLTYFQNEAQLDKSGLPSDRFFAERPEGSVSTLKIQRTQQEDSAVYLCASSFRGNRANTEAFFGQGTRLTVV.

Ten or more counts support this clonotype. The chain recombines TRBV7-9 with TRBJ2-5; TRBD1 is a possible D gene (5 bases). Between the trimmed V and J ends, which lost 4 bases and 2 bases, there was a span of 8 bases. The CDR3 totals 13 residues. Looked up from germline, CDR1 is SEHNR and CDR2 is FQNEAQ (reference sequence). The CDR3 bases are TGTGCCAGCAGCTATGGGGCACAAGAGACCCAGTACTTC. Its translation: CASSYGAQETQYF.

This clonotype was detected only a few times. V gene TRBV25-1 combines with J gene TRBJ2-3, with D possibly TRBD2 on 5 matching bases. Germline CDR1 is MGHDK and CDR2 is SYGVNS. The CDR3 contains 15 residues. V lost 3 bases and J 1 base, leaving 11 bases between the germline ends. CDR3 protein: CASSERAARTDTQYF. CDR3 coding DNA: TGTGCCAGCAGTGAGAGGGCAGCTCGCACAGATACGCAGTATTTT.

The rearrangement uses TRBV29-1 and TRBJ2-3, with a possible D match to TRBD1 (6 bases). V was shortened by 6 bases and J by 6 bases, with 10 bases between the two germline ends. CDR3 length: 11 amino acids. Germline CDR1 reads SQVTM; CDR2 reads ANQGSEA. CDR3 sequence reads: CSVGAWDTQYF. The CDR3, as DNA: TGCAGCGTGGGGGCGTGGGATACGCAGTATTTT.

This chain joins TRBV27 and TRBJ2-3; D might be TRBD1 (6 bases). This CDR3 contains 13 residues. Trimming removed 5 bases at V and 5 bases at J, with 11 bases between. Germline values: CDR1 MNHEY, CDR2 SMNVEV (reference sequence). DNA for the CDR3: TGTGCCAGCAGTACAGGGTTCGTAGATACGCAGTATTTT. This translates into CASSTGFVDTQYF.

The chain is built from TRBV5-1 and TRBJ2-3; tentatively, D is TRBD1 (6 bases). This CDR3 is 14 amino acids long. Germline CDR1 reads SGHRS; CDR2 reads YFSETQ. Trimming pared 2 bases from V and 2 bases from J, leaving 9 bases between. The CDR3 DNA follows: TGCGCCAGCAGCTTTCAGGGGTACACAGATACGCAGTATTTT. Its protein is CASSFQGYTDTQYF.

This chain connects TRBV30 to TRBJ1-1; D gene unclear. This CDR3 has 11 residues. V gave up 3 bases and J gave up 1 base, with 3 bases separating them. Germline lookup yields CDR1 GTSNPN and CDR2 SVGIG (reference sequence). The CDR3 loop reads CAWRGNTEAFF. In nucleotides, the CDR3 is TGTGCCTGGAGGGGGAACACTGAAGCTTTCTTT.